Reported below is one T cell receptor (beta chain). At one end, the junction sequence differs from germline, possibly due to a read error. The data originate from a study of blood T cell repertoires in COVID-19. Assay: immunoSEQ multiplex PCR; the TCRdb copy retains only in-frame clones and omits some. The sample lists about 49,000 clones, 86% occurring once. The CDR3 runs 15 residues. Germline assignment: CDR1 WSHSY and CDR2 SAAADI. The TCR was taken from a man aged 40-49 years with active COVID-19. Sequencing was performed on peripheral blood. The genes are TRBV10-2 and TRBJ1-5, with D possibly TRBD1 on 5 matching bases. In DNA form, the CDR3 reads TGCGTCAGCAGAAGGGGTCGGGGGGAGGGTCAGCCCCAGCATTTT. Encoded protein: CVSRRGRGEGQPQHF.